This T cell receptor beta chain was recovered during a study of T cell changes during pregnancy in multiple sclerosis. Sequencing used immunoSEQ multiplex PCR; TCRdb keeps in-frame clones, though not all of them. The data contain approximately 90,000 clones, 91% of them singletons. Germline V gene data show CDR1 as DFQATT and CDR2 as SNEGSKA (reference sequence). This CDR3 spans 11 amino acids. The J gene is TRBJ2-5, the V gene TRBV20-1; D is perhaps TRBD1 (5 bases). Sequencing used peripheral blood, obtained after pregnancy. The clonotype comes from a female donor in good health, enrolled as a control in a pregnancy study. This CDR3 reads CSGGQQETQYF. CDR3 in DNA: TGCAGCGGCGGACAACAAGAGACCCAGTACTTC.